This entry lists 13 T cell receptor beta chains sequenced from one sample in a study of blood T cell repertoires in COVID-19. Clones were sequenced by immunoSEQ multiplex PCR, and TCRdb holds only the in-frame ones, with some missing. The sample has 20,000 or so clones, 88% seen once. Sequencing was performed on peripheral blood. The receptors shown here come from a human donor in a cohort sampled during active COVID-19.

The chain links TRBV6-6 to TRBJ2-5; maybe TRBD2 (5 bases). Germline CDR1 and CDR2: MNHNY and SVGAGI (reference sequence). The CDR3 runs 13 residues. V lost 2 bases to trimming and J lost 2 bases, with 6 bases between them. In nucleotides, the CDR3 is TGTGCCAGCAGTTACGGGAGTCAAGAGACCCAGTACTTC. The encoded protein is CASSYGSQETQYF.

The chain links TRBV5-4 to TRBJ1-1; maybe TRBD1 (6 bases). Per the germline V gene, CDR1 is SGHNT and CDR2 is YYREEE (reference sequence). The CDR3 is 13 residues long. V lost 5 bases, J lost 1 base, and 9 bases lay in between. The DNA of the CDR3 is TGTGCCAGCAGTTCGGGACAGAACACTGAAGCTTTCTTT. Encoded protein: CASSSGQNTEAFF.

The gene calls are TRBV7-9 and TRBJ2-3; 14 bases map to TRBD2. Germline CDR1 SEHNR, CDR2 FQNEAQ (reference sequence). This CDR3 is 16 amino acids long. The trim removed 6 bases at V and 1 base at J, leaving 3 bases unmatched. The CDR3 reads CASRSGLAGGTDTQYF. In DNA, the CDR3 is TGTGCCAGCAGATCGGGACTAGCGGGGGGCACAGATACGCAGTATTTT.

V gene TRBV4-2 combines with J gene TRBJ2-3; no firm D call. Germline V lookup: CDR1 LGHNA, CDR2 YNFKEQ. The CDR3 is 12 amino acids. V was cut by 1 base and J by 10 bases, with 9 bases left in between. The CDR3 region is CASSQAESPQYF. Written as DNA, the CDR3 is TGTGCCAGCAGCCAAGCTGAGTCTCCGCAGTATTTT.

This chain joins TRBV27 and TRBJ1-1; tentatively, D is TRBD1 (6 bases). Germline CDR1 is MNHEY and CDR2 is SMNVEV (reference sequence). V was pared by 4 bases and J by 3 bases, with 12 bases between. The CDR3 has 14 residues. CDR3 protein: CASSSQGRYTEAFF. The CDR3 nucleotides are TGTGCCAGCAGTTCACAGGGAAGGTACACTGAAGCTTTCTTT.

This clone appeared a single time. The chain combines TRBV30 with TRBJ1-2; 7 bases agree with TRBD1. CDR3 length: 13 residues. V was clipped by 2 bases and J by 2 bases; unmatched bases: 2. In germline, CDR1 is GTSNPN, CDR2 SVGIG (reference sequence). The CDR3 sequence is CAWSLQGNYGYTF. DNA for the CDR3: TGTGCCTGGAGTCTACAGGGGAACTATGGCTACACCTTC. The full variable domain, rest sourced from reference TRBV30 and TRBJ1-2, is SQTIHQWPATLVQPVGSPLSLECTVEGTSNPNLYWYRQAAGRGLQLLFYSVGIGQISSEVPQNLSASRPQDRQFILSSKKLLLSDSGFYLCAWSLQGNYGYTFGSGTRLTVV.

The chain couples TRBV18 to TRBJ1-2, with 10 nucleotides matching TRBD1. This CDR3 has 14 residues. V gave up 3 bases and J gave up 3 bases; unmatched junction bases: 1. CDR1 and CDR2 from the germline V gene are KGHSH and LQKENI. CDR3 sequence (DNA): TGTGCCAGCTCACCCGGGACAGGGGACTATGGCTACACCTTC. Its translation is CASSPGTGDYGYTF.

This chain uses TRBV4-2 with TRBJ2-2; tentatively, D is TRBD2 (6 bases). This CDR3 region has 15 residues. Germline CDR1 LGHNA, CDR2 YNFKEQ. Deletions cut 2 bases from V and 3 bases from J, with 10 bases between. CDR3 protein: CASSQRQRDTGELFF. In nucleotides, the CDR3 is TGTGCCAGCAGCCAACGACAGCGGGACACCGGGGAGCTGTTTTTT.

CDR3 amino acids: CASSIARRGTF. CDR3 bases: TGTGCCAGTAGTATTGCCCGGAGAGGCACCTTC. The V and J genes are TRBV19 and TRBJ1-2; unclear D gene. Germline lookup yields CDR1 LNHDA and CDR2 SQIVND (reference sequence). Deletions cut 3 bases from V and 13 bases from J, with 12 bases between. CDR3 length equals 11 residues.

The chain carries TRBV7-7 and TRBJ2-3; perhaps TRBD2 as D (7 bases). Trimming took off 3 bases at V and 2 bases at J, with 12 bases between the two ends. Per the germline V gene, CDR1 is SSHAT and CDR2 is FNYEAQ (reference sequence). This CDR3 is built from 15 residues. The CDR3: CASSLGGAPTDTQYF. The CDR3 DNA reads TGTGCCAGCAGCTTGGGGGGGGCGCCCACAGATACGCAGTATTTT.

The V call is TRBV6-2 or TRBV6-3, the J call TRBJ2-7, with TRBD1 matching 10 bases. After removal of 5 bases from V and 5 bases from J, the junction contained 6 bases not matched to a gene. Germline CDR1 reads MNHEY; CDR2 reads SVGEGT. The CDR3 totals 14 residues. The CDR3 protein is CASSGQGVINEQYF. The CDR3 DNA sequence: TGTGCCAGCAGTGGACAGGGGGTTATCAACGAGCAGTACTTC.

The chain carries TRBV3-1 (or the pseudogene TRBV3-2) and TRBJ2-3, with TRBD2 identical over 10 bases. The CDR3 runs 16 residues. Looked up from germline, CDR1 is LGHDT and CDR2 is YNNKEL (reference sequence). The trim removed 1 base at V and 1 base at J, leaving 2 bases unmatched. The CDR3: CASSQGAGGRTDTQYF. The CDR3 bases are TGTGCCAGCAGCCAAGGAGCGGGGGGGCGCACAGATACGCAGTATTTT.

The rearrangement joins TRBV10-3 to TRBJ1-1; a weak D match, TRBD1 (5 bases). V lost 5 bases and J lost 6, with 22 bases in between. This CDR3 contains 16 residues. Per the germline V gene, CDR1 is ENHRY and CDR2 is SYGVKD. CDR3 DNA: TGTGCCATCAGTCTAGACCGGGACCGGGCGGGGGCTGAAGCTTTCTTT. This gives the protein CAISLDRDRAGAEAFF.